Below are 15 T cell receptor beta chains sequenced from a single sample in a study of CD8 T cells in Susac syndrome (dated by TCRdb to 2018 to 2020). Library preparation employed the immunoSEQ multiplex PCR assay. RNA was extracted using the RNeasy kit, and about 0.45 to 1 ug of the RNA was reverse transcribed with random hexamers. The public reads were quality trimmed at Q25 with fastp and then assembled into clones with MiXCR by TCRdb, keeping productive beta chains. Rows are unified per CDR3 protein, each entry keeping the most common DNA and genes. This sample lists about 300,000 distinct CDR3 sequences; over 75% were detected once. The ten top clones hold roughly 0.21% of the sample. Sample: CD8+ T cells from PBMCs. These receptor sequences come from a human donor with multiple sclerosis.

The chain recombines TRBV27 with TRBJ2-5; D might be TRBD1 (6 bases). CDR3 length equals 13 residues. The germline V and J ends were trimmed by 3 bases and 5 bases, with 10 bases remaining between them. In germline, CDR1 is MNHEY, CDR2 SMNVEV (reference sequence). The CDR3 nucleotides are TGTGCCAGCAGTTTCACAGGGTGGGAGACCCAGTACTTC. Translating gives CASSFTGWETQYF.

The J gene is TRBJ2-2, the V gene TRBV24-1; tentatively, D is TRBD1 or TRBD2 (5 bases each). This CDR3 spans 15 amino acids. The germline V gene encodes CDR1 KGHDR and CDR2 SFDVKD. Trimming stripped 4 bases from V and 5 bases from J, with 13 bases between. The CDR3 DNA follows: TGTGCCACCAGTGAGGAAATAGAGGGGACCGGGGAGCTGTTTTTT. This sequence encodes CATSEEIEGTGELFF.

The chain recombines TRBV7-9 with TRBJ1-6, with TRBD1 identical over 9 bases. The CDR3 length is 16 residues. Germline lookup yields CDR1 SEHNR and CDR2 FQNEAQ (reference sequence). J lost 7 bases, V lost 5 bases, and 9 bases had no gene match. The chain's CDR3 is CASSLMTGTGNSPLHF. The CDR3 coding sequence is TGTGCCAGCAGCCTAATGACCGGGACAGGGAATTCACCCCTCCACTTT.

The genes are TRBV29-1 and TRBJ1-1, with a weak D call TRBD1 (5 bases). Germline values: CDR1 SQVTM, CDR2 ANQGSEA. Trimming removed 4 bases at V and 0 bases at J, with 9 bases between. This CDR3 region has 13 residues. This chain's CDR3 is CSVVRQMNTEAFF. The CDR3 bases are TGCAGCGTTGTGAGACAGATGAACACTGAAGCTTTCTTT.

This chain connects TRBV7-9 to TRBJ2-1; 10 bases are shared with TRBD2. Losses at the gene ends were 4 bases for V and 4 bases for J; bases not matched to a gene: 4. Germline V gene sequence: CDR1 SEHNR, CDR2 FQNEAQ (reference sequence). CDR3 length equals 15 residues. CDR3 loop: CASSYGTSVYNEQFF. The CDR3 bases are TGTGCCAGCAGCTACGGGACTAGCGTATACAATGAGCAGTTCTTC.

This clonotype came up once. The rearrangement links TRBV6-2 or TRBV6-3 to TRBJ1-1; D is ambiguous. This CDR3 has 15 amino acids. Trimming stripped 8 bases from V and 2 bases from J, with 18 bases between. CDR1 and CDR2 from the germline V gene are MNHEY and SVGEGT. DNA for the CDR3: TGTGCCAGCTATAAACGCGCAGGTCCCAACACTGAAGCTTTCTTT. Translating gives CASYKRAGPNTEAFF.

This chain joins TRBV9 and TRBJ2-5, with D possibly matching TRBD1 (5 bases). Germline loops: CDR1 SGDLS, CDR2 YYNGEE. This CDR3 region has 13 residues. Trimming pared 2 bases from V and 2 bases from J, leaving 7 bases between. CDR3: CASSVGQQETQYF. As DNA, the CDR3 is TGTGCCAGCAGCGTGGGGCAACAAGAGACCCAGTACTTC.

CDR3 in amino acids: CAISDIPGGGRSYEQYF. In nucleotides, the CDR3 is TGTGCCATCAGTGATATCCCGGGGGGTGGGCGCTCCTACGAGCAGTACTTC. The chain joins TRBV10-3 to TRBJ2-7, with 7 bases fitting TRBD2. With V trimmed by 3 bases and J by 0 bases, 11 bases remained unmatched. The CDR3 totals 17 residues. Germline V lookup: CDR1 ENHRY, CDR2 SYGVKD.

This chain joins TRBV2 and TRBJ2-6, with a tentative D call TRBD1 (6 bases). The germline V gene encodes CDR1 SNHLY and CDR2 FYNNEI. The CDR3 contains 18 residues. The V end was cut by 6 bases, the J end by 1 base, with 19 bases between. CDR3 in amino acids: CASRGYGGATSGANVLTF. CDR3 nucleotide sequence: TGTGCCAGCAGGGGTTATGGGGGCGCGACTTCTGGGGCCAACGTCCTGACTTTC.

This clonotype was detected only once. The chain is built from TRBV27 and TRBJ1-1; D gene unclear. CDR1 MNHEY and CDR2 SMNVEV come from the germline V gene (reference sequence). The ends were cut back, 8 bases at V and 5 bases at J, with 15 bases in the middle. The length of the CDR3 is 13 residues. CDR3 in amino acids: CASALHRGTEAFF. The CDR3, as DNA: TGTGCCAGCGCCTTACACCGGGGAACTGAAGCTTTCTTT.

CDR3 nucleotides: TGTGCCAGCAGTCCCCCGGGCCAAGGGAAGTTCTATGGCTACACCTTC. Its translation: CASSPPGQGKFYGYTF. The gene calls are TRBV28 and TRBJ1-2; no clear D gene. V was trimmed by 5 bases and J by 4 bases, leaving 20 bases between them. Per the germline V gene, CDR1 is MDHEN and CDR2 is SYDVKM. CDR3 length: 16 residues.

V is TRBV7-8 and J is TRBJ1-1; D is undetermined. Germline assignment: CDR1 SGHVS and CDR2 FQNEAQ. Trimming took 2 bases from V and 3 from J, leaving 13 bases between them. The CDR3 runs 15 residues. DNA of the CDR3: TGTGCCAGCAGCTTATTTCGTCTGGGTTACACTGAAGCTTTCTTT. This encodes CASSLFRLGYTEAFF.

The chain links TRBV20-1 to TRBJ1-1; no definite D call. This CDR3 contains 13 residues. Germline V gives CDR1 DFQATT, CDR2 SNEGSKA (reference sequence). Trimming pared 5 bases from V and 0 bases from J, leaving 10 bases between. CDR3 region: CSAWSGMNTEAFF. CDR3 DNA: TGCAGTGCTTGGTCCGGGATGAACACTGAAGCTTTCTTT.

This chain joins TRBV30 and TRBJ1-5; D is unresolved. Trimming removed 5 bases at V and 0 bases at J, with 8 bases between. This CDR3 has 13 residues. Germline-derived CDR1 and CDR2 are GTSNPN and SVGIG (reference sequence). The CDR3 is CAWSDISNQPQHF. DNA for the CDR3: TGTGCCTGGTCTGACATTAGCAATCAGCCCCAGCATTTT.

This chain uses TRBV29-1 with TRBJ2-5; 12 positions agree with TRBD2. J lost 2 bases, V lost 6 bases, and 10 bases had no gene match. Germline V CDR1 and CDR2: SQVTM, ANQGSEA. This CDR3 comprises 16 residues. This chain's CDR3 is CSVVGRLAGEQETQYF. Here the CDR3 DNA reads TGCAGCGTCGTGGGCAGACTAGCGGGAGAACAAGAGACCCAGTACTTC.